This record looks at one T cell receptor beta chain sequence and its context. Which antigen it targets is not known. No base qualities exist here, and no much larger clone lies one base off it. The sample is drawn from a study of yellow fever vaccine responses in identical twins listed by TCRdb under 2018. Regarding the study in general: The study precisely tracked vaccine-responding T cell clones in identical twins.

The method behind the library was RT-PCR. Reads for this sample came from an Illumina HiSeq 2500. In TCRdb, the public reads were trimmed at Q25 with fastp and aligned with MiXCR, with productive beta chains retained. Rows are unified per CDR3 protein, each entry keeping the most common DNA and genes. This sample has about 17,000 distinct CDR3 sequences in its table, and nearly 70% of those were observed once. The top ten clonotypes cover roughly 2% of the sample. Summary of the overall study and its limitations: The authors reported that the T cell response to vaccination in identical twins appeared partly convergent and partly personalized.

The germline V gene (reference sequence) provides CDR1 SEHNR and CDR2 FQNEAQ. There are 15 amino acids in the CDR3, from cysteine to phenylalanine inclusive. The only DNA kept is the CDR3, 45 bases in frame from the first base. V has 3 bases trimmed and J has 5 bases trimmed; junction bases matching no gene number 8. The sequence joins TRBV7-9 to TRBJ2-5; TRBD2 lines up with 8 middle nucleotides. Sequenced material: T cells from blood (PBMCs), unsorted or a sorted subset (not recorded which), taken before or after yellow fever vaccination (not recorded which). This clonotype was sampled from a woman in her late teens or twenties who received the yellow fever vaccine. Donor details come from another sample of the same person, matched by shared clones. The sequence in DNA is TGTGCCAGCAGCTTCAAGGCGGGGACTAGTGAGACCCAGTACTTC. Translated, it reads CASSFKAGTSETQYF.